This T cell receptor (beta chain) emerged from a study of HIV-infected patients and healthy controls. Looking at the study overall: About two thirds of the sixteen became undetectable by the second bleed, and all after another year of therapy.

With regard to this clonotype: Its target is not known. This sequence may be a read error, since a much larger clone differs from it by one base. A library made for alpha chains picked up this beta chain off target, so its size means little.

Follow-up blood was drawn about 14 weeks, roughly three months, after antiretroviral therapy began. Whole blood was used without fractionation, so all unsorted peripheral T cells were included. Broader study findings: Eight alpha and eight beta V genes differed significantly in mean usage between HIV-infected patients and controls. Untreated HIV+ repertoires had roughly threefold fewer distinct CDR3s and lower Shannon diversity than healthy controls.

Reverse transcription used roughly 480 ng RNA and constant-region primers for alpha and beta. Using multiplexing indices, alpha and beta chain libraries were generated apart by chain-specific third strand synthesis. TCRdb reprocessed the 5' RACE reads via MiXCR and lists one record per CDR3 protein. The repertoire holds roughly 7,500 distinct CDR3 sequences, with 6% to 8% as singletons. The CDR3 has 17 amino acids. Germline V lookup: CDR1 MGHRA, CDR2 YSYEKL. Losses at the gene ends were 0 bases for V and 7 bases for J; bases not matched to a gene: 11. The chain couples TRBV4-1 to TRBJ2-1, with 8 bases matching TRBD1. This sample comprised blood, obtained during antiretroviral therapy. The sequence came from an adult with HIV infection. The CDR3 spells CASSQESPQGVMNEQFF. Written as DNA, the CDR3 is TGCGCCAGCAGCCAAGAAAGCCCACAGGGGGTGATGAATGAGCAGTTCTTC.